This T cell receptor beta chain was sequenced in a study of cytomegalovirus exposure and HLA in healthy donors. On the study more broadly: An analysis done earlier identified fewer than 140 million unique TCR beta sequences from about 179 million T cells. General study results and limits: Within an earlier analysis, most TCR beta V segments proved productive either about 87% or about 30% of the time.

Per the germline V gene, CDR1 is SQVTM and CDR2 is ANQGSEA. The CDR3 extends over 14 amino acids. Trimming removed 4 bases at V and 3 bases at J, with 15 bases between. Remarks on this clone: Its antigen is not identified.

Nominally healthy donors were sampled, though unrecorded immune exposures were likely. The PCR ran on 60 Vbeta and 13 Jbeta primers. Repertoires were generated with immunoSEQ multiplex PCR, while TCRdb's copy carries only in-frame clones and drops some. The sample consists of about 240,000 clones, over 75% of them appearing once. The clonotype originates from a boy between 10 and 17 years old in good health and CMV-seronegative. Source material: PBMCs. The V and J genes are TRBV29-1 and TRBJ1-2; D is possibly TRBD1 (5 bases). CDR3 sequence: CSVGGGGGDYGYTF. The CDR3 DNA follows: TGCAGCGTTGGGGGAGGTGGGGGGGACTATGGCTACACCTTC.